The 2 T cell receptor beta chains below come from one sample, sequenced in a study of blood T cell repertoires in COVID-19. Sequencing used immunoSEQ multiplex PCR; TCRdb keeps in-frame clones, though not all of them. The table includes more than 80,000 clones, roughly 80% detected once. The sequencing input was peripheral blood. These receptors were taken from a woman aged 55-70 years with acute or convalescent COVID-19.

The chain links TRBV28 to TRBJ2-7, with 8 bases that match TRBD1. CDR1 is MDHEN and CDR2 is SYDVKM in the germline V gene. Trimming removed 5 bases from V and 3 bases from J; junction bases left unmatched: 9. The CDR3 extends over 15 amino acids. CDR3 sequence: CASSITGTGNYEQYF. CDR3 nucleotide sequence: TGTGCCAGCAGTATTACCGGGACAGGTAACTACGAGCAGTACTTC.

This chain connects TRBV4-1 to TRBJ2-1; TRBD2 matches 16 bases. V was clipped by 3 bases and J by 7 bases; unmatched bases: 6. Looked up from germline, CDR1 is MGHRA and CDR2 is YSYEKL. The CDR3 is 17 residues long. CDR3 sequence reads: CASSQKGTSGRANEQFF. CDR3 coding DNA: TGCGCCAGCAGCCAGAAGGGGACTAGCGGGAGGGCGAATGAGCAGTTCTTC.